This T cell receptor (beta chain) was identified in a study of shared T cell receptors in the human thymus. The table came from immunoSEQ multiplex PCR; TCRdb's copy has only in-frame clones and leaves some out. Altogether some 640,000 clones are present, 70% to 90% being singletons, with the ten largest covering roughly 0.0089%. The V and J ends lost 3 bases and 0 bases, in that order; junction bases with no gene match: 7. Germline-derived CDR1 and CDR2 are LGHNA and YSLEER. CDR3 length equals 17 residues. These same records also appear under a second study, on human thymus T cells. That source adds: Corrective surgery for congenital heart defects was being performed on the healthy Finnish infants who served as donors. Thymus tissue for the work was resected from patients undergoing corrective heart surgery. In thymic and blood repertoires alike, V and J usage looked biased. Unrelated individuals were reported by related research to share highly overlapping thymic repertoires.

V gene TRBV4-3 combines with J gene TRBJ2-5; TRBD2 aligns across 10 bases. The TCR was taken from a boy in the first two years of life with a congenital heart defect. The sequencing sample was made of thymocytes. The CDR3: CASSQKRAGGYQETQYF. Here the CDR3 DNA reads TGCGCCAGCAGCCAGAAGCGAGCGGGGGGGTACCAAGAGACCCAGTACTTC.